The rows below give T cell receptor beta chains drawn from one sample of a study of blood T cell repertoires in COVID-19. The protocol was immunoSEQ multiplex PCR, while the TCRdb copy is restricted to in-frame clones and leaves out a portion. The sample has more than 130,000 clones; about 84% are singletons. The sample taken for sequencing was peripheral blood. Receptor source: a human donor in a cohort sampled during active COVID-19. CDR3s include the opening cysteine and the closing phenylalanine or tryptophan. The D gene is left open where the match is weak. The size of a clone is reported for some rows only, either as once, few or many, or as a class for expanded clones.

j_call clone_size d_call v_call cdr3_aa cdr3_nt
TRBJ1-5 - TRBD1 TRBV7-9 CASSLAPGRGGQGVQPQHF TGTGCCAGCAGCTTAGCGCCCGGGAGAGGGGGACAGGGTGTTCAGCCCCAGCATTTT
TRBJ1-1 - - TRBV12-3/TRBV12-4 CASNPRGDTEAFF TGTGCCAGCAACCCCCGGGGAGACACTGAAGCTTTCTTT
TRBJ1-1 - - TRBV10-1 CASSPWTAMNTEAFF TGCGCCAGCAGCCCTTGGACAGCTATGAACACTGAAGCTTTCTTT
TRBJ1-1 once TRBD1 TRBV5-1 CASSSGQGRTEAFF TGCGCCAGCAGCTCCGGACAGGGTAGGACTGAAGCTTTCTTT
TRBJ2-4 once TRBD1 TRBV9 CASSPLVGTGKAKNIQYF TGTGCCAGCAGCCCACTTGTCGGGACAGGGAAAGCCAAAAACATTCAGTACTTC
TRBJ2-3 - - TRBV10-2 CASSEYETSLTDTQYF TGCGCCAGCAGTGAGTACGAGACTAGTCTTACAGATACGCAGTATTTT
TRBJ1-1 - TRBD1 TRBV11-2 CASSLVGTGSAEAFF TGTGCCAGCAGCTTAGTTGGGACAGGTTCGGCTGAAGCTTTCTTT
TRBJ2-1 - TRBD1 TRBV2 CAGAPGQGNHNEQFF TGTGCCGGCGCTCCGGGACAGGGGAATCACAATGAGCAGTTCTTC
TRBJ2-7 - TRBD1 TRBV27 CASSLQGTAAYEQYF TGTGCCAGCAGTCTTCAAGGGACAGCCGCCTACGAGCAGTACTTC
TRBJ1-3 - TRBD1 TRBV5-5 CASSQDRAGNTIYF TGTGCCAGCAGCCAGGACAGGGCTGGAAACACCATATATTTT
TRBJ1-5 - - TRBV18 CASSLDRPGPQHF TGTGCCAGCTCACTAGACCGTCCGGGGCCCCAGCATTTT
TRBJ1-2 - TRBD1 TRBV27 CASWTGRFGYTF TGTGCCAGCTGGACAGGGAGATTTGGCTACACCTTC
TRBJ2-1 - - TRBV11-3 CASSLDHARAGNEQFF TGTGCCAGCAGCTTAGATCACGCCCGAGCGGGCAATGAGCAGTTCTTC
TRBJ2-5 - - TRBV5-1 CASSSNSGQSGKKTQYF TGCGCCAGCAGCTCCAATTCAGGACAGTCCGGTAAGAAGACCCAGTACTTC
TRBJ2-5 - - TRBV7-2 CASSPSWGEETQYF TGTGCCAGCAGCCCATCGTGGGGGGAAGAGACCCAGTACTTC
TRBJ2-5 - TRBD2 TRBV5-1 CASSPGTRGETQYF TGCGCCAGCAGCCCCGGGACTAGAGGGGAGACCCAGTACTTC
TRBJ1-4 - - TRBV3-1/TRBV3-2 CASRPQGFGEKLFF TGTGCCAGCAGACCCCAGGGGTTTGGTGAAAAACTGTTTTTT
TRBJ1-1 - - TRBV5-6 CASSLGGSPVISEAFF TGTGCCAGCAGCTTGGGGGGCAGCCCCGTCATTTCTGAAGCTTTCTTT
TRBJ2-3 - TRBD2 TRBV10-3 CATTGTSLADTQYF TGTGCCACCACCGGGACTAGCCTGGCAGATACGCAGTATTTT
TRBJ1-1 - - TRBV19 CASSMWGRDTEAFF TGTGCCAGTAGTATGTGGGGCCGTGACACTGAAGCTTTCTTT
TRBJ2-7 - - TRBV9 CASSVAPSSSYEQYF TGTGCCAGCAGCGTAGCTCCTAGCTCTTCCTACGAGCAGTACTTC
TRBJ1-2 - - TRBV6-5 CASSYSRDILGYTF TGTGCCAGCAGTTACTCGAGGGACATACTTGGCTACACCTTC
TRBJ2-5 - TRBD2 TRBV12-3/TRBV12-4 CASSQTSGGAQYF TGTGCCAGCAGCCAGACTAGCGGGGGGGCCCAGTACTTC
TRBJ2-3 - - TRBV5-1 CASSPRSPDTQYF TGCGCCAGCAGCCCCCGGTCCCCAGATACGCAGTATTTT
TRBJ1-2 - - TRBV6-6 CASSYDQGRNYGYTF TGTGCCAGCAGTTACGATCAGGGGCGTAACTATGGCTACACCTTC
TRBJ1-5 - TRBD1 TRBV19 CASSARDRDSEPQHF TGTGCCAGTAGTGCCCGGGACAGGGATTCTGAGCCCCAGCATTTT
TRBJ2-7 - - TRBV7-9 CASSFEGVAYF TGTGCCAGCAGCTTTGAGGGGGTTGCGTACTTC
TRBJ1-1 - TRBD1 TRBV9 CASSEGQGTEAFF TGTGCCAGCAGCGAAGGACAGGGGACTGAAGCTTTCTTT
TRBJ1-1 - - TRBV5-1 CASSLGIGTNTEAFF TGCGCCAGCAGCTTGGGAATAGGGACTAACACTGAAGCTTTCTTT
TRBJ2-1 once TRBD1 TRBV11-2 CASSLVPGQGFNEQFF TGTGCCAGCAGCTTAGTCCCGGGACAGGGTTTCAATGAGCAGTTCTTC
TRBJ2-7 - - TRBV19 CASSIRQGYEQYF TGTGCCAGTAGTATCCGGCAGGGGTACGAGCAGTACTTC
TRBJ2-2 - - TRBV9 CASSVAPAENTGELFF TGTGCCAGCAGCGTAGCCCCGGCGGAGAACACCGGGGAGCTGTTTTTT
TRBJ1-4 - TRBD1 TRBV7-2 CASSLGRGREKLFF TGTGCCAGCAGCTTAGGCAGGGGGCGTGAAAAACTGTTTTTT
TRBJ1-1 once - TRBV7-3 CASSLTGGPFGTEAFF TGTGCCAGCAGCTTAACGGGGGGGCCCTTCGGCACTGAAGCTTTCTTT
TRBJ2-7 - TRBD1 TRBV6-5 CASSLGTGHYEQYF TGTGCCAGCAGTTTAGGGACAGGCCACTACGAGCAGTACTTC
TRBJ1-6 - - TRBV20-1 CSASVAGPNSPLHF TGCAGTGCTAGTGTGGCAGGCCCTAATTCACCCCTCCACTTT
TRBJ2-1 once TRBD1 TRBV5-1 CASSLDTRQGEQFF TGCGCCAGCAGCTTGGACACCCGACAGGGTGAGCAGTTCTTC